This T cell receptor beta chain was captured by sequencing in a study of cytomegalovirus exposure and HLA in healthy donors. Study findings and constraints: It was only CMV serostatus that was available as immune exposure information. Fewer N-insertions than the roughly 600-donor mean were reportedly shown by an Asian-associated ancestry cluster in a later analysis.

With respect to this clone: What it binds is unknown. The CDR3 does not end in the conserved phenylalanine or tryptophan, so this is likely a read error. The DNA is omitted, as the CDR3 cannot be located on it reliably, and the CDR3 follows TCRdb's listing.

With termini counted, the CDR3 has 13 amino acids. Germline V gene sequence: CDR1 KGHSH, CDR2 LQKENI. The PCR was carried out with 60 Vbeta primers and 13 Jbeta primers. Data came from immunoSEQ multiplex PCR; TCRdb stores just in-frame clones and leaves some out. The table has about 81,000 clones, around four fifths seen once. Sequencing used PBMCs. The chain uses TRBV18 and TRBJ2-2; the table's D gene call, TRBD2, was not cross checked with the DNA. This receptor was obtained from a man aged 45-65 years in good health and CMV-seropositive. Here the CDR3 reads CASSPPSAELWSL.